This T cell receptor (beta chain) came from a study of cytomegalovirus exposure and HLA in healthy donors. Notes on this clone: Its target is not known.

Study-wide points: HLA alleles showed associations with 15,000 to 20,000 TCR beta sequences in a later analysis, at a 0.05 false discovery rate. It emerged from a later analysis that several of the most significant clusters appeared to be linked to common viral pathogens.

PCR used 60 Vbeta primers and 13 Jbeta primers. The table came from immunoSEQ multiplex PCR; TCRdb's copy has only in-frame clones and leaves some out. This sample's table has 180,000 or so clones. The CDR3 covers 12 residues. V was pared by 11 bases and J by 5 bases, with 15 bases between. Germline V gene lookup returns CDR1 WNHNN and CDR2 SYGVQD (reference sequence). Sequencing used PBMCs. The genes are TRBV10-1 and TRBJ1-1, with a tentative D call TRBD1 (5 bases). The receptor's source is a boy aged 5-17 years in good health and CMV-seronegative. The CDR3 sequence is CAPNGGKTEAFF. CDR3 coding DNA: TGCGCCCCAAACGGGGGGAAGACTGAAGCTTTCTTT.